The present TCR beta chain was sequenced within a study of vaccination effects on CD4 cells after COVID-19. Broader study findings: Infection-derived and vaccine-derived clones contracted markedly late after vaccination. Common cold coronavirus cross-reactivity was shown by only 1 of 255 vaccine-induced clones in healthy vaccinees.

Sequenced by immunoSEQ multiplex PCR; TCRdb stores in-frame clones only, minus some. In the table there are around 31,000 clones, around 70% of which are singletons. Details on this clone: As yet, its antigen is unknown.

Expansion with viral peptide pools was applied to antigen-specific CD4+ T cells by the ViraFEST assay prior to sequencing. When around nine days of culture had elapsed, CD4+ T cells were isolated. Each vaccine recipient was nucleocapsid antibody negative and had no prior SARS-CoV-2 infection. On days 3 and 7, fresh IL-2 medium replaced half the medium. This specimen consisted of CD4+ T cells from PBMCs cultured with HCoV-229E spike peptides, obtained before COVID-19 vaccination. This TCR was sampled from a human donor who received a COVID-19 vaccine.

The CDR3 loop reads CATSEGVEPQHF. CDR3 bases: TGTGCCACCAGTGAAGGTGTGGAGCCCCAGCATTTT. The chain links TRBV24-1 to TRBJ1-5; D is uncertain. Germline CDR1 is KGHDR and CDR2 is SFDVKD. V lost 4 bases to trimming and J lost 8 bases, with 8 bases between them. The CDR3 length is 12 residues.